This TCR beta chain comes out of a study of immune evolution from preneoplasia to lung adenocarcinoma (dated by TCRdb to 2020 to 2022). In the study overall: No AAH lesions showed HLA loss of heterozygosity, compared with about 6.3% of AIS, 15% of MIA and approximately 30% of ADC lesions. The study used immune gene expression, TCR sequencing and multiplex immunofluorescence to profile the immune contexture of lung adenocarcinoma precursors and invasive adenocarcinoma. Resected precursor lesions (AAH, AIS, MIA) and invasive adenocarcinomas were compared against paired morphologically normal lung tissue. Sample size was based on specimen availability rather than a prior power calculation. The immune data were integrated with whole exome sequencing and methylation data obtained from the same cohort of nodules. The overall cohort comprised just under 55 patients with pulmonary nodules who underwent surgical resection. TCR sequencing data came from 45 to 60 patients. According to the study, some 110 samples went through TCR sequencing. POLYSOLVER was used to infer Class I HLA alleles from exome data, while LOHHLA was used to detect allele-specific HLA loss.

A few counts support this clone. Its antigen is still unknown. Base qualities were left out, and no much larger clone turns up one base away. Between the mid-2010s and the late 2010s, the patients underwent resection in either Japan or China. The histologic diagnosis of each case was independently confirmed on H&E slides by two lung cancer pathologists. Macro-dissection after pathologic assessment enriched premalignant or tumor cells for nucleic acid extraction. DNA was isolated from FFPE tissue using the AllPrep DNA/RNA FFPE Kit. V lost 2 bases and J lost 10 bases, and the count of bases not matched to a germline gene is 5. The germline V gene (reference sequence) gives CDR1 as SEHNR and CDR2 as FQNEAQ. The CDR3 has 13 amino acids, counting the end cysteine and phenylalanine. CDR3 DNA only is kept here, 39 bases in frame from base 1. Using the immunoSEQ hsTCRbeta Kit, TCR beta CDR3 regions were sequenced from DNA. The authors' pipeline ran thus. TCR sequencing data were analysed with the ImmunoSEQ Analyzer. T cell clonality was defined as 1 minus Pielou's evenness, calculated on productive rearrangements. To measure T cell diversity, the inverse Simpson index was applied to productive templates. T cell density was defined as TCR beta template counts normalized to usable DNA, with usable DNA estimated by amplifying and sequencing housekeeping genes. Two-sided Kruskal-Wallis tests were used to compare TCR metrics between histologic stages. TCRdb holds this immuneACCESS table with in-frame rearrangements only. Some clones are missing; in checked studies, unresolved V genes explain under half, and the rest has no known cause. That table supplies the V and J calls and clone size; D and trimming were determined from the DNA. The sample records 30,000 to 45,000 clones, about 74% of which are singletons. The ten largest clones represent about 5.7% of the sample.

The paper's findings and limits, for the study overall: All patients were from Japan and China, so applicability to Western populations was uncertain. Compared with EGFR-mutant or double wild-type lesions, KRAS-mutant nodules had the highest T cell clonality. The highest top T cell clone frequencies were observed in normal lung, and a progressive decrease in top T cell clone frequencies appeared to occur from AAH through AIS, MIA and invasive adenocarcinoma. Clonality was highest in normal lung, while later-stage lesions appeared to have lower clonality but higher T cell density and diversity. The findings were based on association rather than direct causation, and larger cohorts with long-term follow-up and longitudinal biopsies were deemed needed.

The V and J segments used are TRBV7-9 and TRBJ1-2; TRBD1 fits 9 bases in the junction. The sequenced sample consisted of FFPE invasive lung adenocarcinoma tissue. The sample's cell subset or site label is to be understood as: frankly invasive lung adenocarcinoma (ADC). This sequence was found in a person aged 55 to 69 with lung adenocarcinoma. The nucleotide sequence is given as TGTGCCAGCAGCTTAAGACAGGGGGTAGACTACACCTTC. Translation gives CASSLRQGVDYTF.